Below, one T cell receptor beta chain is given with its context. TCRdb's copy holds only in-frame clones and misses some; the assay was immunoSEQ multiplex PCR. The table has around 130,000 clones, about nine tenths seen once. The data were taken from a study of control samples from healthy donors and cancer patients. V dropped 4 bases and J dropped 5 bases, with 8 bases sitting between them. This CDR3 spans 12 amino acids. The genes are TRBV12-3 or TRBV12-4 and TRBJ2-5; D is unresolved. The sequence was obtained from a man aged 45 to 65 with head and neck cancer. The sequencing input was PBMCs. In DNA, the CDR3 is TGTGCCAGCAGTTATACCTGGGAGACCCAGTACTTC. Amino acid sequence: CASSYTWETQYF.